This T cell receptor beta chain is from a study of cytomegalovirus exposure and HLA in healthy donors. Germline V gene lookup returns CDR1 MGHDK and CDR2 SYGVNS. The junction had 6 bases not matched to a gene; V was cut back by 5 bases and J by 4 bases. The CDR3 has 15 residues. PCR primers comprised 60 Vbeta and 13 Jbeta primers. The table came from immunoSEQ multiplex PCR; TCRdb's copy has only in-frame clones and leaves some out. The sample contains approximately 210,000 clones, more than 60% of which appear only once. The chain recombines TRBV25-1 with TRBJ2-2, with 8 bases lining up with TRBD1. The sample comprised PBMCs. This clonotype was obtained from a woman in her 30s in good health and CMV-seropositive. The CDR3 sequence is CASSKRTGTTGELFF. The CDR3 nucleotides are TGTGCCAGCAGTAAGAGGACAGGGACCACCGGGGAGCTGTTTTTT.